This entry lists 22 T cell receptor beta chains sequenced from one sample in a study of blood T cells in healthy people across ages. Using a J-beta primer mix together with a sample-barcoded 5' primer, a second PCR was run for about 7 to 12 cycles. TCRdb reprocessed the 5' RACE reads with MiXCR, giving one entry per CDR3 protein. This table has roughly 1.6 million distinct CDR3 sequences, about 32% appearing once. Sequencing was performed on blood. The receptors come from a woman between 25 and 40 years old in good health.

Only one count was recorded for this clonotype. The chain joins TRBV9 to TRBJ2-7; 9 positions agree with TRBD2. Germline loops: CDR1 SGDLS, CDR2 YYNGEE. The CDR3 runs 15 residues. Unmatched junction bases numbered 7, after V lost 0 bases and J lost 6 bases. The DNA for the CDR3 is TGTGCCAGCAGCGTAGGGGCAGCGGGAGGAGGCGAGCAGTACTTC. It translates to CASSVGAAGGGEQYF.

To note about this clonotype: The junction does not match germline at one end; this may be a read error. The chain has TRBV6-1 and TRBJ2-5; D unresolved. Germline CDR1 and CDR2: MNHNS and SASEGT. This CDR3 is 13 amino acids long. CDR3 DNA: TGTGTCAGCAATATACACTATCAAGAGACCCAGTACTTC. Amino acid sequence: CVSNIHYQETQYF.

A remark on this clonotype: It is likely a read error, because the conserved phenylalanine at the end of the CDR3 is missing. The chain carries TRBV20-1 and TRBJ2-1; 10 bases map to TRBD2. Germline V gene data show CDR1 as DFQATT and CDR2 as SNEGSKA (reference sequence). CDR3 length: 14 amino acids. Losses at the gene ends were 5 bases for V and 0 bases for J; bases not matched to a gene: 1. CDR3 DNA sequence: TGCAGTGCTTCTAGCGGGAGCTCCTACAATGAGCAGTTCTTA. This translates into CSASSGSSYNEQFL.

The rearrangement joins TRBV7-2 to TRBJ2-1, with TRBD1 identical over 7 bases. The CDR3 runs 15 residues. The germline V gene encodes CDR1 SGHTA and CDR2 FQGNSA. V shed 5 bases and J 4 bases; nucleotides not matched to a gene: 8. CDR3 in DNA: TGTGCCAGCAGCCCAACACGACAGGGATACAATGAGCAGTTCTTC. It translates to CASSPTRQGYNEQFF.

V usage is TRBV18 and J usage is TRBJ2-1; TRBD1 agrees at 11 bases. Germline V gene data show CDR1 as KGHSH and CDR2 as LQKENI. The CDR3 is 14 residues long. J lost 8 bases, V lost 2 bases, and 2 bases had no gene match. The CDR3 sequence is CASSPRTGGYEQFF. CDR3 bases: TGTGCCAGCTCACCAAGGACAGGGGGCTATGAGCAGTTCTTC.

This clonotype was seen only a few times. The V call is TRBV9, the J call TRBJ2-1, with D possibly matching TRBD2 (6 bases). CDR3 length: 17 amino acids. With 0 bases removed from V and 3 bases from J, the gap between germline ends came to 16 bases. Germline V gene lookup returns CDR1 SGDLS and CDR2 YYNGEE. The CDR3 loop reads CASSVDRGLAYYNEQFF. CDR3 in DNA: TGTGCCAGCAGCGTAGATCGAGGTCTAGCGTACTACAATGAGCAGTTCTTC. Full variable domain (missing parts from reference TRBV9 and TRBJ2-1): DSGVTQTPKHLITATGQRVTLRCSPRSGDLSVYWYQQSLDQGLQFLIQYYNGEERAKGNILERFSAQQFPDLHSELNLSSLELGDSALYFCASSVDRGLAYYNEQFFGPGTRLTVL.

There are a few counts of this clonotype. This sequence joins TRBV5-1 and TRBJ2-5; 9 bases fit TRBD1. The CDR3 loop spans 14 amino acids. With 3 bases clipped from V and 5 bases from J, the junction kept 5 bases outside the gene matches. CDR1 and CDR2 from the germline V gene are SGHRS and YFSETQ. DNA of the CDR3: TGCGCCAGCAGCTGGGGGACAGGGATGGAGACCCAGTACTTC. Translating gives CASSWGTGMETQYF.

The chain recombines TRBV28 with TRBJ2-3; D gene unclear. The germline gives CDR1 MDHEN, CDR2 SYDVKM. Trimming removed 6 bases from V and 5 bases from J, with 15 bases in between. The length of the CDR3 is 14 residues. The CDR3 loop is CASSPDWGLDTQYF. CDR3 DNA sequence: TGTGCCAGCAGCCCTGACTGGGGTTTAGATACGCAGTATTTT.

This chain connects TRBV9 to TRBJ2-1, with TRBD2 identical over 12 bases. V was clipped by 3 bases and J by 7 bases; unmatched bases: 5. Per the germline V gene, CDR1 is SGDLS and CDR2 is YYNGEE. The CDR3 is made up of 15 amino acids. CDR3: CASSDTSGRWNEQFF. CDR3 nucleotide sequence: TGTGCCAGCAGCGATACTAGCGGGAGGTGGAATGAGCAGTTCTTC.

V and J are TRBV30 and TRBJ2-5; D ambiguous. Trimming cost V 4 bases and J 11 bases, with 20 bases left between them. The CDR3 consists of 13 residues. Germline CDR1 is GTSNPN and CDR2 is SVGIG (reference sequence). As DNA, the CDR3 is TGTGCCTGGACTCAAAGTCCCCCCACTGAGCAGTACTTC. Protein sequence: CAWTQSPPTEQYF.

The sample holds a few counts of this clonotype. The chain is built from TRBV20-1 and TRBJ2-1; D perhaps matches TRBD2 (5 bases). CDR1 DFQATT and CDR2 SNEGSKA come from the germline V gene (reference sequence). This CDR3 spans 15 amino acids. With 2 bases removed from V and 2 bases from J, the gap between germline ends came to 13 bases. As DNA, the CDR3 is TGCAGTGCTAGATTGGCGGGTTTCACCTACAATGAGCAGTTCTTC. Its translation is CSARLAGFTYNEQFF.

This clonotype turned up a few times. The V call is TRBV4-1, the J call TRBJ2-2; D possibly corresponds to TRBD2 (5 bases). V was clipped by 3 bases and J by 3 bases, with 14 bases between them. Germline-derived CDR1 and CDR2 are MGHRA and YSYEKL. This CDR3 has 16 amino acids. The CDR3 bases are TGCGCCAGCAGCCAGGTCCGGGGAGAGGACACCGGGGAGCTGTTTTTT. Residues: CASSQVRGEDTGELFF.

The V and J genes are TRBV30 and TRBJ2-3; perhaps D is TRBD1 or TRBD2 (6 bases each). Between the trimmed V and J ends, which lost 0 bases and 4 bases, there was a span of 14 bases. The CDR3 sequence is 15 residues long. Germline lookup yields CDR1 GTSNPN and CDR2 SVGIG (reference sequence). The chain's CDR3 is CAWSVGGLSSDTQYF. CDR3 in DNA: TGTGCCTGGAGTGTAGGGGGGCTGAGTTCAGATACGCAGTATTTT.

This chain uses TRBV20-1 with TRBJ2-7, with a tentative D call TRBD1 (6 bases). The V end lost 5 bases, the J end lost 7 bases, and 18 bases lay between the germline ends. The germline CDR1 and CDR2 sequences are DFQATT and SNEGSKA (reference sequence). This CDR3 spans 13 amino acids. The DNA for the CDR3 is TGCAGTGCTGCGCAGGGGCGAATATATGAGCAGTACTTC. It specifies CSAAQGRIYEQYF.

This clonotype appeared a few times. The chain uses TRBV5-1 and TRBJ2-7, with 9 bases matching TRBD2. This CDR3 contains 17 residues. From germline, CDR1 is SGHRS and CDR2 YFSETQ. With 4 bases clipped from V and 7 bases from J, the junction kept 18 bases outside the gene matches. CDR3 region: CASSIQLQRGDGEEQYF. The CDR3 coding sequence is TGCGCCAGCAGCATCCAACTCCAGCGGGGGGACGGGGAAGAGCAGTACTTC.

V gene TRBV28 combines with J gene TRBJ1-3; D remains unclear. The CDR3 runs 16 residues. The germline V gene encodes CDR1 MDHEN and CDR2 SYDVKM. Trimming removed 5 bases at V and 2 bases at J, with 16 bases between. The CDR3 is CASSLAVLGAGNTIYF. The CDR3 DNA reads as TGTGCCAGCAGTCTCGCCGTCCTTGGCGCTGGAAACACCATATATTTT. Full variable domain (outside the CDR3, taken from reference TRBV28 and TRBJ1-3): DVKVTQSSRYLVKRTGEKVFLECVQDMDHENMFWYRQDPGLGLRLIYFSYDVKMKEKGDIPEGYSVSREKKERFSLILESASTNQTSMYLCASSLAVLGAGNTIYFGEGSWLTVV.

This clonotype was observed a handful of times. The V and J genes are TRBV5-1 and TRBJ2-5; D is perhaps TRBD1 (6 bases). Deletions cut 4 bases from V and 0 bases from J, with 13 bases between. Per the germline V gene, CDR1 is SGHRS and CDR2 is YFSETQ. The CDR3 extends over 15 amino acids. The CDR3, as DNA: TGCGCCAGCAGCACCGTTACAGGGAACCAAGAGACCCAGTACTTC. Its protein product is CASSTVTGNQETQYF.

This chain links TRBV4-1 with TRBJ2-2; D not resolved. There are 14 residues in the CDR3. The germline gives CDR1 MGHRA, CDR2 YSYEKL. Trimming took 1 base from V and 2 from J, leaving 5 bases between them. CDR3 nucleotides: TGCGCCAGCAGCCAAGGATACAACACCGGGGAGCTGTTTTTT. Amino acids: CASSQGYNTGELFF.

As regards this clonotype: Relative to the germline gene, one junction end is altered; a read error may explain this. The rearrangement links TRBV12-5 to TRBJ2-3, with 14 bases identical to TRBD2. The CDR3 covers 16 residues. The germline V gene encodes CDR1 LGHNT and CDR2 FRNRAP. In nucleotides, the CDR3 is TGTACTAGTGGTCTGGGACTAGCGGGAGATACAGATACGCAGTATTTT. As protein: CTSGLGLAGDTDTQYF.

This clonotype appeared many times. Germline is not matched at one junction end, which may reflect a read error. The genes are TRBV29-1 and TRBJ2-7; 10 nucleotides agree with TRBD1. The CDR3 sequence is 16 residues long. The germline gives CDR1 SQVTM, CDR2 ANQGSEA. This chain's CDR3 is CSVEEPGTGVHYEQYF. As DNA, the CDR3 is TGCAGCGTGGAAGAACCCGGGACAGGGGTCCACTACGAGCAGTACTTC.

The genes are TRBV28 and TRBJ1-2; 8 bases map to TRBD1. This CDR3 is 15 amino acids long. CDR1 is MDHEN, CDR2 SYDVKM, per germline. With 1 base clipped from V and 5 bases from J, the junction kept 6 bases outside the gene matches. The DNA of the CDR3 is TGTGCCAGCAGTTTATATCCAGGGGGCGGGTATGGCTACACCTTC. Translated: CASSLYPGGGYGYTF.

The gene calls are TRBV2 and TRBJ1-1; TRBD1 is a possible D gene (5 bases). Trimming left V 8 bases short and J 6 bases short, with 13 bases between. Germline assignment: CDR1 SNHLY and CDR2 FYNNEI. The CDR3 runs to 12 residues. The CDR3 loop is CASESGSAEAFF. In DNA, the CDR3 is TGTGCCAGCGAGTCAGGGAGCGCTGAAGCTTTCTTT.